Below, 21 T cell receptor beta chains from the same sample are listed, as sequenced in a study of cytotoxic CD8 clonotypes in ibrutinib-treated CLL. The method was immunoSEQ multiplex PCR; TCRdb's version includes in-frame clones alone and lacks a portion of them. The table has some 200,000 clones, 60% to 80% seen once. The sequencing here drew on PBMCs, taken after 12 months of ibrutinib treatment. These receptors came from a human donor with chronic lymphocytic leukemia.

This clone showed up just once. This sequence joins TRBV11-2 and TRBJ2-6; no definite D call. The CDR3 has 14 residues. Deletions cut 4 bases from V and 1 base from J, with 5 bases between. The germline V gene has CDR1 SGHAT and CDR2 FQNNGV. CDR3 bases: TGTGCCAGCAGCTCCAGATCTGGGGCCAACGTCCTGACTTTC. The encoded protein is CASSSRSGANVLTF.

The chain carries TRBV19 and TRBJ2-2; possibly TRBD2 for D (6 bases). V was clipped by 4 bases and J by 4 bases, with 16 bases between them. The CDR3 is made up of 16 amino acids. Germline V gene data show CDR1 as LNHDA and CDR2 as SQIVND (reference sequence). Here the CDR3 reads CASSRTGLWSTGELFF. Here the CDR3 DNA reads TGTGCCAGTAGTAGGACGGGACTGTGGAGCACCGGGGAGCTGTTTTTT.

This chain joins TRBV28 and TRBJ1-1; 7 nucleotides agree with TRBD1. V lost 2 bases to trimming and J lost 8 bases; unmatched junction nucleotides: 5. CDR3 size: 13 residues. The germline gives CDR1 MDHEN, CDR2 SYDVKM. CDR3 coding DNA: TGTGCCAGCAGTTTACTACAGGGGAGAGAAGCTTTCTTT. Translated, it gives CASSLLQGREAFF.

This clone was found many times. The V and J genes are TRBV19 and TRBJ2-1, with D unclear. The CDR3 covers 14 residues. From germline, CDR1 is LNHDA and CDR2 SQIVND (reference sequence). V lost 8 bases and J lost 5, with 16 bases in between. The DNA of the CDR3 is TGTGCCAGTTCCGAGTATGAGTCCAACAATGAGCAGTTCTTC. Translated: CASSEYESNNEQFF.

This rearrangement joins TRBV5-1 to TRBJ2-3, with 7 positions matching TRBD1. V shed 0 bases, J shed 4 bases, and the junction held 8 bases outside the gene matches. CDR1 and CDR2 from the germline V gene are SGHRS and YFSETQ. This CDR3 is built from 16 residues. DNA for the CDR3: TGCGCCAGCAGCTTGGCTGACAGGGTTGGAGCAGATACGCAGTATTTT. This translates into CASSLADRVGADTQYF. Full variable domain (remainder filled in from reference TRBV5-1 and TRBJ2-3): KAGVTQTPRYLIKTRGQQVTLSCSPISGHRSVSWYQQTPGQGLQFLFEYFSETQRNKGNFPGRFSGRQFSNSRSEMNVSTLELGDSALYLCASSLADRVGADTQYFGPGTRLTVL.

This sequence joins TRBV7-6 and TRBJ2-2; D gene unclear. Germline values: CDR1 SGHVS, CDR2 FNYEAQ. V was clipped by 1 base and J by 7 bases, with 16 bases between them. The CDR3 loop spans 16 amino acids. The CDR3 DNA sequence: TGTGCCAGCAGCTTAGGCGGCTTTCACTTCCTCGGGGAGCTGTTTTTT. This translates into CASSLGGFHFLGELFF.

The genes are TRBV27 and TRBJ2-1; tentative D call: TRBD1 (5 bases). Germline CDR1 is MNHEY and CDR2 is SMNVEV (reference sequence). The ends were cut back, 5 bases at V and 2 bases at J, with 10 bases in the middle. This CDR3 contains 14 residues. The DNA of the CDR3 is TGTGCCAGCAGTGTACAGGACCCCTACAATGAGCAGTTCTTC. Protein: CASSVQDPYNEQFF.

This sequence joins TRBV9 and TRBJ1-2; perhaps TRBD1 as D (6 bases). CDR1 is SGDLS and CDR2 is YYNGEE in the germline V gene. The germline V and J ends were trimmed by 5 bases and 5 bases, with 13 bases remaining between them. The CDR3 consists of 13 residues. CDR3 sequence: CASSDLGGYGYTF. The CDR3 bases are TGTGCCAGCAGTGATTTAGGGGGGTATGGCTACACCTTC.

J is TRBJ2-5 and V is TRBV2; 8 nucleotides line up with TRBD1. V was pared by 5 bases and J by 5 bases, with 10 bases of the junction left unmatched. The V gene's germline CDR1 is SNHLY and CDR2 FYNNEI. The CDR3 loop spans 15 amino acids. The CDR3 DNA reads as TGTGCCAGCAGTTACAGGGGGAATCTTGGGGAGACCCAGTACTTC. Amino acid sequence: CASSYRGNLGETQYF.

V gene TRBV18 combines with J gene TRBJ1-6, with TRBD1 matching 9 bases. CDR1 is KGHSH, CDR2 LQKENI, per germline. V shed 2 bases, J shed 8 bases, and the junction held 10 bases outside the gene matches. The CDR3 spans 17 residues. Written as DNA, the CDR3 is TGTGCCAGCTCACCATACGGACAGGGGAATACCTATTCACCCCTCCACTTT. Residues: CASSPYGQGNTYSPLHF.

The gene calls are TRBV27 and TRBJ2-4, with TRBD2 matching 8 bases. The germline CDR1 and CDR2 sequences are MNHEY and SMNVEV (reference sequence). The trim removed 5 bases at V and 4 bases at J, leaving 13 bases unmatched. The CDR3 runs to 17 residues. In DNA, the CDR3 is TGTGCCAGCAGTCCCGTGGGCCTCGGGGGGGTAAAAAACATTCAGTACTTC. Protein product: CASSPVGLGGVKNIQYF.

In its sample, this clone was seen many times. The chain links TRBV27 to TRBJ2-2; no clear D. Between the trimmed V and J ends, which lost 3 bases and 1 base, there was a span of 6 bases. The germline gives CDR1 MNHEY, CDR2 SMNVEV (reference sequence). This CDR3 comprises 14 residues. The CDR3 DNA reads as TGTGCCAGCAGTTTGGTCAGGAACACCGGGGAGCTGTTTTTT. Translating gives CASSLVRNTGELFF.

The chain combines TRBV7-9 with TRBJ2-1, with 9 bases fitting TRBD2. CDR1 and CDR2 from the germline V gene are SEHNR and FQNEAQ (reference sequence). The J segment lost 0 bases and the V segment lost 5 bases, leaving 11 bases of the junction unmatched. There are 18 residues in the CDR3. The CDR3 DNA reads TGTGCCAGCAGCCCCCTAGTGGCTAGCGGGATCTCCTACAATGAGCAGTTCTTC. Its protein product is CASSPLVASGISYNEQFF.

The chain is built from TRBV4-1 and TRBJ2-3, with 8 nucleotides matching TRBD2. The V gene's germline CDR1 is MGHRA and CDR2 YSYEKL. V gave up 4 bases and J gave up 5 bases; unmatched junction bases: 2. The CDR3 consists of 13 residues. CDR3 sequence reads: CASSRTSLDTQYF. For the CDR3, the DNA is TGCGCCAGCAGCCGGACTAGCTTAGATACGCAGTATTTT.

The V call is TRBV5-4, the J call TRBJ2-1, with TRBD2 as a possible D gene (7 bases). The CDR3 is 14 residues long. Germline V gene lookup returns CDR1 SGHNT and CDR2 YYREEE (reference sequence). The V end lost 4 bases, the J end lost 5 bases, and 13 bases lay between the germline ends. The CDR3 region has the DNA TGTGCCAGCAGCCTCGGGGGGCTTGACAATGAGCAGTTCTTC. It encodes CASSLGGLDNEQFF.

This sequence joins TRBV18 and TRBJ2-5; unclear D gene. V shed 1 base and J shed 2 bases, with 5 bases lying between them. CDR1 is KGHSH, CDR2 LQKENI, per germline. The CDR3 consists of 13 residues. CDR3 nucleotides: TGTGCCAGCTCACCACTGGATCAAGAGACCCAGTACTTC. Translated: CASSPLDQETQYF. The full variable domain, completed using reference TRBV18 and TRBJ2-5, is NAGVMQNPRHLVRRRGQEARLRCSPMKGHSHVYWYRQLPEEGLKFMVYLQKENIIDESGMPKERFSAEFPKEGPSILRIQQVVRGDSAAYFCASSPLDQETQYFGPGTRLLVL.

This clone has more than one count but fewer than ten. V and J are TRBV23-1 and TRBJ1-3; possible D gene TRBD1, 5 bases. TRBV23-1 is an ORF, and what it does is uncertain. Trimming removed 2 bases from V and 4 bases from J, with 15 bases in between. The CDR3 runs to 16 residues. The CDR3 nucleotides read TGCGCCAGCAGTCAACTCGGGACCCAAGTCGGAAACACCATATATTTT. Its protein is CASSQLGTQVGNTIYF.

This clone has only a few counts. The chain uses TRBV6-1 and TRBJ2-1; the match to TRBD2 covers 11 bases. The V and J ends lost 6 bases and 6 bases, in that order; junction bases with no gene match: 4. CDR3 length equals 14 residues. Germline-derived CDR1 and CDR2 are MNHNS and SASEGT. CDR3 bases: TGTGCCAGCAGGGCGGGACTAGCGGCCAATGAGCAGTTCTTC. Translating gives CASRAGLAANEQFF.

The chain recombines TRBV14 with TRBJ2-7; no clear D gene. This CDR3 has 15 residues. Germline lookup yields CDR1 SGHDN and CDR2 FVKESK. The V end lost 2 bases, the J end lost 6 bases, and 17 bases lay between the germline ends. CDR3 sequence (DNA): TGTGCCAGCAGCCAATCTTTGTCCGGTCCCCTCGAGCAGTACTTC. Encoded protein: CASSQSLSGPLEQYF. The full variable domain, its missing parts supplied by reference TRBV14 and TRBJ2-7, is EAGVTQFPSHSVIEKGQTVTLRCDPISGHDNLYWYRRVMGKEIKFLLHFVKESKQDESGMPNNRFLAERTGGTYSTLKVQPAELEDSGVYFCASSQSLSGPLEQYFGPGTRLTVT.

The chain joins TRBV9 to TRBJ2-2; no reliable D call. Trimming removed 4 bases from V and 0 bases from J, with 7 bases in between. The CDR3 consists of 14 residues. Per germline, CDR1 SGDLS and CDR2 YYNGEE. The CDR3 loop is CASSPHANTGELFF. CDR3 DNA sequence: TGTGCCAGCAGCCCACATGCGAACACCGGGGAGCTGTTTTTT.

The rearrangement uses TRBV5-6 and TRBJ1-4; D possibly corresponds to TRBD1 (6 bases). Germline CDR1 reads SGHDT; CDR2 reads YYEEEE. Deletions cut 1 base from V and 7 bases from J, with 14 bases between. This CDR3 comprises 15 residues. The CDR3 loop reads CASSLWGPGGEKLFF. The CDR3, as DNA: TGTGCCAGCAGCTTGTGGGGGCCAGGCGGTGAAAAACTGTTTTTT.